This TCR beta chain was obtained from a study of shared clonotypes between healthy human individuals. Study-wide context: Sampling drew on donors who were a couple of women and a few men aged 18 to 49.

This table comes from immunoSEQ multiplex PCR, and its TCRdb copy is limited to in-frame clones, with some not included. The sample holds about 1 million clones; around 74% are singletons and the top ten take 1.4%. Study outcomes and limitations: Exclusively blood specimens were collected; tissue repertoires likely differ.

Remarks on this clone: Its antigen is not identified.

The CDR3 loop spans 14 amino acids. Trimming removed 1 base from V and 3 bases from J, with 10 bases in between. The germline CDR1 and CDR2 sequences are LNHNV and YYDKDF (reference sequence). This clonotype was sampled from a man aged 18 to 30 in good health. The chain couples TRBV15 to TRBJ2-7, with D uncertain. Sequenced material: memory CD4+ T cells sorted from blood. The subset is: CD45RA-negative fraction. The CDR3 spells CATSRGRHDYEQYF. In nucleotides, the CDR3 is TGTGCCACCAGCAGAGGACGGCACGACTACGAGCAGTACTTC.